The subject of this entry is one TCR beta chain. This clonotype was observed many times. Its binding antigen is unknown. The record has no base qualities; no much larger clone is one base away. This sample was taken from a study of spatial heterogeneity in lung cancer (dated by TCRdb to between 2017 and 2020). General notes on the study: Beta-chain transcripts were consistently detected in greater numbers than alpha-chain transcripts, which likely reflected higher beta-chain transcript abundance. In the raw uncorrected reads, each unique combination of TCR and UMI appeared more than ten times on average. The study quantitatively compared TCR alpha and beta repertoires across multiple tumor regions, matched nontumor lung and blood in non-small cell lung cancer. TCR repertoire features were related to nonsynonymous mutation counts determined by whole-exome sequencing of tumor tissue. At surgery, 220 tumor regions, roughly 63 matched nontumor lung samples and fewer than 60 PBMC samples were TCR-sequenced for both alpha and beta chains.

Library method: 5' RACE. Instrument on record: NextSeq 500. The TCR library protocol attached a unique molecular identifier to each TCR cDNA molecule to allow correction of PCR and sequencing errors. In the source study's methods: Decombinator tools were used for TCR identification, UMI-based error correction and CDR3 extraction. Expanded TCRs were defined as those above a frequency of 2 per 1,000, corresponding to the top 1% of the tumor frequency distribution. Renyi diversity was computed with the R vegan package after each repertoire had been subsampled 100 times to 5,000 TCRs. CDR3 similarity networks were built from amino acid triplet string-kernel similarity, connecting CDR3s with pairwise similarity above 0.82. The public reads were run again by TCRdb, first through fastp at Q25 and then through MiXCR, and only productive beta chains were kept. Every CDR3 protein is listed once, alongside the most common genes and DNA of its rows. For this entry, the V and J calls and clone size follow TCRdb and not the study's own pipeline. Here the sample has about 48,000 distinct CDR3 sequences; less than 6% occur a single time. 11% of the sample comes from the top ten.

What the time point label conveys for this sample: sample taken at primary tumor resection. TCR sequencing used whole RNA extracted from tumor and nontumor lung tissue, or from cryopreserved PBMC samples, without cell sorting. The donors were more than 65 patients from the lung TRACERx cohort who had early-stage, untreated non-small cell lung cancer. Only patients with enough RNA available from two or more tumor regions were chosen for TCR sequencing. Spanning cysteine to phenylalanine, the CDR3 consists of 17 amino acids. Here the CDR3 DNA is all that survives: 51 bases in frame from base 1. V and J lose 3 bases and 4 bases, and a span of 21 bases separates them. From a lookup of the germline V gene, CDR1 and CDR2 are MNHEY and SVGAGI. Findings and caveats that apply to the study as a whole: Ubiquitous expanded tumor TCRs were detected in blood more often at tumor resection than at routine follow-up. Additional single-cell paired TCR alpha and beta sequencing was considered necessary to confirm, at a functional level, the hypothesis that regional TCRs recognize regional mutations.

Specimen: PBMCs, collected at surgery. The TCR sequence derives from a male donor with early-stage non-small cell lung cancer. The rearranged chain carries TRBV6-5 and TRBJ2-5, and perhaps TRBD1 as D gene, on 6 matching bases. The CDR3 protein: CASSYRALQGSGETQYF. The bases are TGTGCCAGCAGTTATCGCGCGTTACAGGGATCGGGAGAGACCCAGTACTTC.